This passage covers 30 T cell receptor beta chains from one sample sequenced in a study of technical replicates of blood from several donors. Clones were sequenced by immunoSEQ multiplex PCR, and TCRdb holds only the in-frame ones, with some missing. The sample lists just under 85,000 clones, approximately 92% seen once, with around 0.24% in the top ten. Sequences were obtained from T cells isolated from PBMCs. These receptors all stem from a human donor in good health.

This chain uses TRBV6-5 with TRBJ1-2; tentative D call: TRBD1 (6 bases). This CDR3 has 16 residues. The germline V gene encodes CDR1 MNHEY and CDR2 SVGAGI. Trimming removed 0 bases from V and 0 bases from J, with 11 bases in between. CDR3 region: CASSYSRTVANYGYTF. The DNA for the CDR3 is TGTGCCAGCAGTTACTCCCGGACAGTTGCTAACTATGGCTACACCTTC.

The rearrangement joins TRBV7-3 to TRBJ2-1, with TRBD1 matching over 7 bases. V shed 4 bases, J shed 0 bases, and the junction held 3 bases outside the gene matches. The CDR3 sequence is 15 residues long. Germline assignment: CDR1 SGHTA and CDR2 FQGTGA. CDR3 sequence: CASSSQGSSYNEQFF. DNA for the CDR3: TGTGCCAGCAGCTCACAGGGGAGCTCCTACAATGAGCAGTTCTTC.

This chain uses TRBV4-1 with TRBJ2-1; the match to TRBD2 covers 13 bases. V dropped 3 bases and J dropped 7; count of bases not matched to a gene: 12. CDR1 MGHRA and CDR2 YSYEKL come from the germline V gene. The CDR3 is made up of 18 amino acids. The CDR3 loop reads CASSHGTSGNTRSNEQFF. The CDR3 bases are TGCGCCAGCAGCCACGGGACTAGCGGGAACACCAGGAGTAATGAGCAGTTCTTC.

The V call is TRBV10-1, the J call TRBJ2-1, with TRBD2 matching 10 bases. The V gene end was trimmed by 5 bases and the J gene end by 4 bases; junction bases not matched to a gene: 5. Germline V gives CDR1 WNHNN, CDR2 SYGVQD (reference sequence). The CDR3 is 15 amino acids. Written as DNA, the CDR3 is TGCGCCAGCAGTCGAACTAGCGGGGTATACAATGAGCAGTTCTTC. Translation: CASSRTSGVYNEQFF.

The CDR3 region is CASRVHGGSYNSPLHF. The CDR3 DNA reads as TGTGCCAGCAGGGTCCATGGAGGCTCCTATAATTCACCCCTCCACTTT. The gene calls are TRBV27 and TRBJ1-6; D is uncertain. In germline, CDR1 is MNHEY, CDR2 SMNVEV (reference sequence). The CDR3 spans 16 residues. With 6 bases removed from V and 0 bases from J, the gap between germline ends came to 12 bases.

The CDR3 sequence: CASSSVGEREPATEQFF. DNA of the CDR3: TGTGCCAGCAGCTCGGTTGGGGAGCGGGAGCCCGCGACGGAGCAGTTCTTC. The J gene is TRBJ2-1, the V gene TRBV13; TRBD2 matches at 8 bases. V gave up 4 bases and J gave up 10 bases; unmatched junction bases: 18. Germline V gives CDR1 PRHDT, CDR2 FYEKMQ (reference sequence). The CDR3 extends over 17 amino acids.

The chain couples TRBV6-1 to TRBJ1-2; 7 nucleotides align to TRBD1. Germline trimming cut 10 bases from V and 3 bases from J; bases unmatched to any gene: 11. The CDR3 is 14 residues long. The germline gives CDR1 MNHNS, CDR2 SASEGT. The chain's CDR3 is CAILTTGRYYGYTF. The CDR3 DNA is TGTGCCATTCTGACGACAGGGCGATACTATGGCTACACCTTC.

The gene calls are TRBV7-9 and TRBJ2-5; 10 bases agree with TRBD1. The ends lost 8 bases at V and 5 bases at J; junction bases unmatched: 8. The germline gives CDR1 SEHNR, CDR2 FQNEAQ (reference sequence). CDR3 length: 14 residues. The CDR3 region has the DNA TGTGCCAGCCCCGGGACAGGGGCGTGGGAGACCCAGTACTTC. Encoded protein: CASPGTGAWETQYF.

The V and J genes are TRBV6-5 and TRBJ2-7, with 8 bases identical to TRBD2. The V and J ends lost 4 bases and 2 bases, in that order; junction bases with no gene match: 7. The CDR3 totals 15 residues. CDR1 is MNHEY, CDR2 SVGAGI, per germline. CDR3 nucleotide sequence: TGTGCCAGCAGTTTATCAGCGGGAGTAGCCTACGAGCAGTACTTC. Protein product: CASSLSAGVAYEQYF.

The chain joins TRBV5-1 to TRBJ2-5, with D hard to call. The CDR3 runs to 12 residues. Trimming cost V 5 bases and J 2 bases, with 7 bases left between them. Germline V lookup: CDR1 SGHRS, CDR2 YFSETQ. CDR3 sequence: CASRAPQETQYF. CDR3 nucleotides: TGCGCCAGCAGGGCTCCTCAAGAGACCCAGTACTTC. The variable domain in full, completed from reference TRBV5-1 and TRBJ2-5, reads KAGVTQTPRYLIKTRGQQVTLSCSPISGHRSVSWYQQTPGQGLQFLFEYFSETQRNKGNFPGRFSGRQFSNSRSEMNVSTLELGDSALYLCASRAPQETQYFGPGTRLLVL.

The chain carries TRBV4-1 and TRBJ2-7; a weak D match, TRBD2 (5 bases). The CDR3 extends over 17 amino acids. Trimming pared 4 bases from V and 2 bases from J, leaving 21 bases between. From germline, CDR1 is MGHRA and CDR2 YSYEKL. This CDR3 reads CASSLTYGLAITYEQYF. The CDR3 DNA reads TGCGCCAGCAGCCTAACATATGGGCTAGCCATCACCTACGAGCAGTACTTC.

This rearrangement joins TRBV9 to TRBJ2-2; D is uncertain. There are 12 residues in the CDR3. Germline CDR1 is SGDLS and CDR2 is YYNGEE. V gave up 6 bases and J gave up 4 bases, with 7 bases separating them. The CDR3 DNA sequence: TGTGCCAGCACCAAGAGCACCGGGGAGCTGTTTTTT. This codes for CASTKSTGELFF.

The chain is built from TRBV10-3 and TRBJ2-2, with D possibly being TRBD1 (5 bases). This CDR3 is built from 16 residues. Between the trimmed V and J ends, which lost 1 base and 3 bases, there was a span of 12 bases. CDR1 ENHRY and CDR2 SYGVKD come from the germline V gene. This CDR3 is CAISELGARDTGELFF. In DNA form, the CDR3 reads TGTGCCATCAGTGAGTTAGGGGCTCGGGACACCGGGGAGCTGTTTTTT.

J is TRBJ2-1 and V is TRBV9; 14 positions agree with TRBD2. The CDR3 is 16 residues long. The germline V gene encodes CDR1 SGDLS and CDR2 YYNGEE. V gave up 6 bases and J gave up 0 bases; unmatched junction bases: 2. In DNA form, the CDR3 reads TGTGCCAGCACGACTAGCGGGGGGGACTCCTACAATGAGCAGTTCTTC. Translating gives CASTTSGGDSYNEQFF.

The chain carries TRBV9 and TRBJ1-5; D gene ambiguous. The CDR3 runs 13 residues. V dropped 1 base and J dropped 9 bases, with 11 bases sitting between them. Per the germline V gene, CDR1 is SGDLS and CDR2 is YYNGEE. The CDR3 loop reads CASSVTGIGPQHF. The CDR3 DNA follows: TGTGCCAGCAGCGTAACGGGGATTGGGCCCCAGCATTTT.

The gene calls are TRBV7-9 and TRBJ1-1; 7 bases match TRBD1. Germline V gene sequence: CDR1 SEHNR, CDR2 FQNEAQ (reference sequence). The CDR3 has 14 amino acids. V lost 0 bases, J lost 6 bases, and 4 bases stayed unmatched. The CDR3 here is CASSLARDSPEAFF. Here the CDR3 DNA reads TGTGCCAGCAGCTTAGCGCGGGACAGCCCTGAAGCTTTCTTT.

The chain couples TRBV5-1 to TRBJ1-1; D is possibly TRBD1 (5 bases). The CDR3 has 12 residues. Looked up from germline, CDR1 is SGHRS and CDR2 is YFSETQ. V lost 3 bases and J 5 bases, leaving 8 bases between the germline ends. The chain's CDR3 is CASSSGGTEAFF. The CDR3 coding sequence is TGCGCCAGCAGCTCCGGGGGGACTGAAGCTTTCTTT.

The chain joins TRBV28 to TRBJ1-4; D not resolved. The CDR3 contains 16 residues. Between the trimmed V and J ends, which lost 6 bases and 5 bases, there was a span of 19 bases. CDR1 and CDR2 from the germline V gene are MDHEN and SYDVKM. CDR3 residues: CASSPGVSSYNEKLFF. The CDR3 DNA reads as TGTGCCAGCAGCCCCGGTGTTTCTTCATACAATGAAAAACTGTTTTTT.

The chain couples TRBV27 to TRBJ2-3, with 11 bases matching TRBD2. Germline CDR1 reads MNHEY; CDR2 reads SMNVEV (reference sequence). With V trimmed by 5 bases and J by 9 bases, 16 bases remained unmatched. The CDR3 covers 17 residues. CDR3 loop: CASSLTFGTSGEDTQYF. The CDR3 DNA is TGTGCCAGCAGTCTTACATTCGGGACTAGCGGAGAGGACACGCAGTATTTT.

This chain joins TRBV7-3 and TRBJ2-1; TRBD2 agrees at 11 bases. Trimming took 5 bases from V and 8 from J; bases not matched to a gene: 8. Looked up from germline, CDR1 is SGHTA and CDR2 is FQGTGA. This CDR3 has 15 residues. The CDR3: CASSPKGSGGDEQFF. The CDR3 DNA reads as TGTGCCAGCAGCCCCAAGGGTAGCGGGGGGGATGAGCAGTTCTTC.

The V call is TRBV19, the J call TRBJ2-3; TRBD1 aligns across 8 bases. CDR3 length equals 15 residues. Trimming removed 5 bases from V and 4 bases from J; junction bases left unmatched: 8. Germline V gives CDR1 LNHDA, CDR2 SQIVND (reference sequence). CDR3 DNA: TGTGCCAGTAGTGTAGGACAGGGTGCTTCAGATACGCAGTATTTT. This translates into CASSVGQGASDTQYF.

The chain carries TRBV28 and TRBJ2-3; 9 bases map to TRBD1. Germline CDR1 is MDHEN and CDR2 is SYDVKM. This CDR3 spans 19 amino acids. The V gene end was trimmed by 4 bases and the J gene end by 4 bases; junction bases not matched to a gene: 18. CDR3 region: CASSSNWGPDRGFADTQYF. Here the CDR3 DNA reads TGTGCCAGCAGTTCGAACTGGGGACCGGACAGGGGATTTGCAGATACGCAGTATTTT.

The V call is TRBV9, the J call TRBJ2-2, with D perhaps matching TRBD2 (5 bases). The CDR3 is 16 amino acids. Germline CDR1 SGDLS, CDR2 YYNGEE. V lost 2 bases, J lost 5 bases, and 16 bases lay in between. The CDR3 bases are TGTGCCAGCAGCGTCTCGGCGGGCCTGGGGACCGGGGAGCTGTTTTTT. The encoded protein is CASSVSAGLGTGELFF.

The chain uses TRBV2 and TRBJ1-3, with 7 bases identical to TRBD1. The ends lost 4 bases at V and 4 bases at J; junction bases unmatched: 1. Looked up from germline, CDR1 is SNHLY and CDR2 is FYNNEI. This CDR3 spans 13 amino acids. The CDR3 region has the DNA TGTGCCAGCAGTGTCAGGGGGGGAAACACCATATATTTT. Its protein is CASSVRGGNTIYF.

This chain uses TRBV25-1 with TRBJ1-1, with a tentative D call TRBD1 (5 bases). There are 14 residues in the CDR3. V lost 11 bases and J lost 1, with 17 bases in between. Germline CDR1 reads MGHDK; CDR2 reads SYGVNS. The CDR3 DNA sequence: TGTGCCTCTTCCGGGTTAGGGGCGAACACTGAAGCTTTCTTT. This translates into CASSGLGANTEAFF.

The V call is TRBV7-9, the J call TRBJ2-5; D is unclear. The V end was cut by 5 bases, the J end by 0 bases, with 10 bases between. The germline V gene encodes CDR1 SEHNR and CDR2 FQNEAQ (reference sequence). The length of the CDR3 is 14 residues. The CDR3 region has the DNA TGTGCCAGCAGCGCCGCAGGCTACCAAGAGACCCAGTACTTC. Translating it yields CASSAAGYQETQYF.

This CDR3 reads CASNPYRGRAFF. The CDR3 nucleotides are TGTGCCAGTAACCCCTACAGGGGCCGGGCTTTCTTT. The gene calls are TRBV19 and TRBJ1-1, with 7 positions matching TRBD1. V lost 7 bases and J lost 11; bases outside the gene matches: 10. The CDR3 contains 12 residues. CDR1 is LNHDA, CDR2 SQIVND, per germline (reference sequence).

The chain carries TRBV9 and TRBJ2-1, with D perhaps TRBD2 (5 bases). The CDR3 contains 15 residues. Germline loops: CDR1 SGDLS, CDR2 YYNGEE. V gave up 2 bases and J gave up 6 bases, with 15 bases separating them. The CDR3 sequence: CASSVGLSRGNEQFF. The CDR3 DNA reads TGTGCCAGCAGCGTCGGTCTAAGCCGGGGCAATGAGCAGTTCTTC.

J is TRBJ1-3 and V is TRBV7-6; perhaps TRBD1 as D (5 bases). Trimming stripped 5 bases from V and 0 bases from J, with 14 bases between. Looked up from germline, CDR1 is SGHVS and CDR2 is FNYEAQ. The length of the CDR3 is 16 residues. The CDR3 is CASSPVGGSSGNTIYF. CDR3 in DNA: TGTGCCAGCAGCCCGGTCGGGGGGAGCTCTGGAAACACCATATATTTT.

The chain joins TRBV27 to TRBJ2-5, with 12 bases lining up with TRBD2. The CDR3 has 14 amino acids. Germline CDR1 and CDR2: MNHEY and SMNVEV (reference sequence). The trim removed 6 bases at V and 2 bases at J, leaving 1 base unmatched. The CDR3 DNA reads as TGTGCCAGCAGGCTAGCGGGAGGGCAAGAGACCCAGTACTTC. This codes for CASRLAGGQETQYF.